The clone carrying this TCR beta chain was observed at least ten times. Its antigen is currently unknown. The cDNA was synthesized by 5'RACE incorporating 10-nucleotide random UMIs. Sequencing runs each generated in excess of 180 million TCR-beta sequences derived from 15-18 subjects. Each CDR3 protein is one row after TCRdb ran MiXCR on the 5' RACE reads. The sample records about 80,000 distinct CDR3 sequences, 5% to 6.5% being singletons. The CDR3 is made up of 13 amino acids. Trimming cost V 2 bases and J 5 bases, with 9 bases left between them. This specimen comes from a study of neurological immune-mediated disorders. The time point was: longitudinal time-point 2. Study-wide results and caveats: One related-CDR3 cluster, found by phylogenetic grouping, held repertoires of 18 of 34 multiple sclerosis patients and is a possible signature.

The chain employs TRBV6-7 and TRBJ2-5; D remains ambiguous. TRBV6-7 is an ORF for which the function is uncertain. The TCR comes from a woman aged 60-70 years with multiple sclerosis. Sequenced material: PBMCs. The CDR3 DNA reads TGTGCCAGCAGTTACGGGTGGCTGGAGACCCAGTACTTC. It is translated as CASSYGWLETQYF.